This T cell receptor (beta chain) was identified during a study of read filtering for tumor transcriptome and immune sequencing. The study, taken as a whole, reports: Dropping single-read clonotypes raised IR-seq and RNA-seq shared-clonotype correlation.

From about 400 ng of RNA, a library with molecular barcoded alpha/delta and beta/gamma adaptors was made. TCRdb reanalysed the reads using MiXCR and keeps one entry per CDR3 protein. Here the sample spans about 86,000 distinct CDR3 sequences, roughly an eighth being singletons. There are many counts of this clonotype. Its antigen is currently unknown. Looked up from germline, CDR1 is SGDLS and CDR2 is YYNGEE. The CDR3 is 16 residues long. Trimming cost V 0 bases and J 0 bases, with 7 bases left between them. The rearrangement joins TRBV9 to TRBJ2-6, with a weak D call TRBD1 (5 bases). The receptor was derived from a donor over 35 with multiple myeloma. Sequenced sample: a population of CD138-negative cells sorted from bone marrow. The CDR3 here is CASSVDGASGANVLTF. In nucleotides, the CDR3 is TGTGCCAGCAGCGTAGATGGGGCCTCTGGGGCCAACGTCCTGACTTTC.